One and the same sample provided the 26 T cell receptor beta chains below, sequenced in a study of T cell responses to AZD1222 COVID-19 vaccine. TCRdb's table, derived via immunoSEQ multiplex PCR, lists solely in-frame clones and lacks some. The sample contains around 140,000 clones, about 86% of which appear only once. The specimen was peripheral blood, collected 28 days after the second AZD1222 dose. These receptors came from an adult who received the AZD1222 COVID-19 vaccine.

V gene TRBV6-6 combines with J gene TRBJ1-1, with no clear D. The CDR3 contains 11 residues. Per germline, CDR1 MNHNY and CDR2 SVGAGI (reference sequence). V gave up 5 bases and J gave up 4 bases, with 5 bases separating them. CDR3 sequence: CASSLSTEAFF. CDR3 DNA: TGTGCCAGCAGTCTGAGCACTGAAGCTTTCTTT.

The chain couples TRBV18 to TRBJ2-6; 7 bases agree with TRBD1. V lost 4 bases and J lost 0; bases outside the gene matches: 6. Germline V gene data show CDR1 as KGHSH and CDR2 as LQKENI. CDR3 length: 17 amino acids. The CDR3 reads CASSQTGIPSGANVLTF. The CDR3 DNA reads as TGTGCCAGCTCACAGACAGGGATACCCTCTGGGGCCAACGTCCTGACTTTC.

This chain connects TRBV5-1 to TRBJ2-3; a weak D match, TRBD2 (7 bases). CDR1 is SGHRS, CDR2 YFSETQ, per germline. CDR3 length equals 17 residues. V lost 2 bases and J lost 8, with 24 bases in between. CDR3 amino acids: CASSLGGAVPLLSTQYF. CDR3 DNA sequence: TGCGCCAGCAGCTTAGGGGGGGCCGTCCCCCTGTTGAGTACGCAGTATTTT.

The chain employs TRBV7-2 and TRBJ2-1, with TRBD2 identical over 12 bases. The germline V gene has CDR1 SGHTA and CDR2 FQGNSA. The CDR3 covers 16 residues. The junction had 10 bases not matched to a gene; V was cut back by 6 bases and J by 7 bases. CDR3 region: CASRLAGGLQRNEQFF. The CDR3 DNA sequence: TGTGCCAGCAGACTAGCGGGGGGCCTACAGAGGAATGAGCAGTTCTTC. The variable domain in full, with the rest retrieved from reference TRBV7-2 and TRBJ2-1, is GAGVSQSPSNKVTEKGKDVELRCDPISGHTALYWYRQSLGQGLEFLIYFQGNSAPDKSGLPSDRFSAERTGGSVSTLTIQRTQQEDSAVYLCASRLAGGLQRNEQFFGPGTRLTVL.

The chain has TRBV5-1 and TRBJ2-7, with TRBD2 as a possible D gene (5 bases). Trimming removed 7 bases at V and 5 bases at J, with 19 bases between. The CDR3 totals 14 residues. Per the germline V gene, CDR1 is SGHRS and CDR2 is YFSETQ. This chain's CDR3 is CASAPGIFLDEQYF. CDR3 DNA: TGCGCCAGCGCCCCGGGAATCTTCCTTGACGAGCAGTACTTC.

The rearrangement uses TRBV19 and TRBJ2-5, with TRBD2 matching over 8 bases. V gave up 5 bases and J gave up 2 bases; unmatched junction bases: 4. The CDR3 has 14 residues. Germline values: CDR1 LNHDA, CDR2 SQIVND (reference sequence). CDR3: CASSRGGWQETQYF. CDR3 sequence (DNA): TGTGCCAGTAGTCGGGGGGGCTGGCAAGAGACCCAGTACTTC.

This clone was seen ten or more times. This chain uses TRBV25-1 with TRBJ2-2; D may be TRBD2 (7 bases). This CDR3 spans 14 amino acids. Trimming left V 7 bases short and J 0 bases short, with 9 bases between. The germline gives CDR1 MGHDK, CDR2 SYGVNS. The CDR3 here is CASTGGPNTGELFF. DNA of the CDR3: TGTGCCAGCACCGGGGGGCCGAACACCGGGGAGCTGTTTTTT.

Notes on this clone: This CDR3 is also generated by other DNA sequences in the sample. The CDR3 coding sequence is TGTGCCAGCAGCCAAGGATCCAGGGCAGGAAACACCATATATTTT. Translated, it gives CASSQGSRAGNTIYF. The V gene is TRBV3-1 (or the pseudogene TRBV3-2), the J gene TRBJ1-3, with D possibly TRBD1 on 5 matching bases. Germline CDR1 LGHDT, CDR2 YNNKEL (reference sequence). The V end was cut by 1 base, the J end by 4 bases, with 11 bases between. The CDR3 extends over 15 amino acids.

The J gene is TRBJ2-2, the V gene TRBV9; 14 bases fit TRBD2. CDR3 size: 17 residues. The V segment lost 3 bases and the J segment 4 bases; nucleotides outside the gene matches: 5. Germline V lookup: CDR1 SGDLS, CDR2 YYNGEE. The CDR3 here is CASSGTSGRRVTGELFF. The CDR3 nucleotides read TGTGCCAGCAGCGGGACTAGCGGGAGGCGCGTCACCGGGGAGCTGTTTTTT.

The rearrangement joins TRBV10-3 to TRBJ1-1; TRBD1 aligns across 10 bases. V was pared by 2 bases and J by 5 bases, with 2 bases of the junction left unmatched. Germline CDR1 ENHRY, CDR2 SYGVKD. CDR3 length equals 14 residues. The CDR3: CAISEGQGGTEAFF. As DNA, the CDR3 is TGTGCCATCAGTGAGGGACAGGGGGGTACTGAAGCTTTCTTT.

The CDR3 DNA follows: TGTGCCAGCACCCTTGGTGGAAGCAATCAGCCCCAGCATTTT. Translation: CASTLGGSNQPQHF. The gene calls are TRBV5-6 and TRBJ1-5; D call uncertain. With 6 bases removed from V and 1 base from J, the gap between germline ends came to 11 bases. The V gene's germline CDR1 is SGHDT and CDR2 YYEEEE. This CDR3 is built from 14 residues.

The V gene is TRBV5-1, the J gene TRBJ2-7; 7 bases agree with TRBD2. CDR1 is SGHRS, CDR2 YFSETQ, per germline. V shed 1 base and J 4 bases; nucleotides not matched to a gene: 17. This CDR3 region has 18 residues. The CDR3 DNA reads TGCGCCAGCAGCTTGCGGCTAGCGGAGGCCCCCGATTATTACGAGCAGTACTTC. This codes for CASSLRLAEAPDYYEQYF.

The chain joins TRBV19 to TRBJ1-5; D is unresolved. The length of the CDR3 is 13 residues. Germline V gene sequence: CDR1 LNHDA, CDR2 SQIVND (reference sequence). Trimming took 10 bases from V and 3 from J, leaving 13 bases between them. The CDR3 DNA reads as TGTGCCACCTCTGGCAGCTTCAATCAGCCCCAGCATTTT. It encodes CATSGSFNQPQHF.

The CDR3 bases are TGTGCCTGGCAGGGGCGGGGCTATGGCTACACCTTC. Encoded protein: CAWQGRGYGYTF. This chain connects TRBV28 to TRBJ1-2; D is perhaps TRBD1 (6 bases). Trimming stripped 11 bases from V and 4 bases from J, with 14 bases between. The CDR3 loop spans 12 amino acids. Germline V gene lookup returns CDR1 MDHEN and CDR2 SYDVKM.

The rearrangement joins TRBV27 to TRBJ2-1, with unresolved D. From germline, CDR1 is MNHEY and CDR2 SMNVEV (reference sequence). V shed 2 bases and J shed 4 bases, with 12 bases lying between them. The CDR3 runs 15 residues. The CDR3 region has the DNA TGTGCCAGCAGTTTAGCACTCCCTACATACAATGAGCAGTTCTTC. It codes for CASSLALPTYNEQFF.

The chain joins TRBV4-2 to TRBJ1-1; D is undetermined. The germline gives CDR1 LGHNA, CDR2 YNFKEQ. This CDR3 contains 15 residues. V lost 4 bases and J 3 bases, leaving 15 bases between the germline ends. CDR3 in amino acids: CASSPWVRADTEAFF. The CDR3 DNA follows: TGTGCCAGCAGCCCATGGGTCCGAGCGGACACTGAAGCTTTCTTT.

The chain links TRBV5-6 to TRBJ2-1; 10 bases line up with TRBD2. Germline-derived CDR1 and CDR2 are SGHDT and YYEEEE. Trimming cost V 3 bases and J 8 bases; bases outside gene matches: 11. The CDR3 is made up of 16 amino acids. The CDR3 region is CASSSSTSGWVDEQFF. CDR3 nucleotide sequence: TGTGCCAGCAGCTCCTCGACTAGCGGGTGGGTTGATGAGCAGTTCTTC. The complete variable domain, with remaining parts taken from reference TRBV5-6 and TRBJ2-1, reads DAGVTQSPTHLIKTRGQQVTLRCSPKSGHDTVSWYQQALGQGPQFIFQYYEEEERQRGNFPDRFSGHQFPNYSSELNVNALLLGDSALYLCASSSSTSGWVDEQFFGPGTRLTVL.

The chain recombines TRBV5-6 with TRBJ1-3; D is unclear. CDR1 SGHDT and CDR2 YYEEEE come from the germline V gene. Trimming shortened V by 1 base and J by 0 bases, and 2 bases separated the two germline ends. The CDR3 runs to 13 residues. This CDR3 is CASSLFSGNTIYF. As DNA, the CDR3 is TGTGCCAGCAGCTTGTTCTCTGGAAACACCATATATTTT.

This chain uses TRBV29-1 with TRBJ2-1; perhaps TRBD2 as D (6 bases). The CDR3 consists of 14 residues. Trimming cost V 3 bases and J 2 bases, with 11 bases left between them. Germline V gives CDR1 SQVTM, CDR2 ANQGSEA. This CDR3 reads CSVDRAGTYNEQFF. The DNA of the CDR3 is TGCAGCGTTGATCGGGCGGGAACCTACAATGAGCAGTTCTTC.

J is TRBJ1-2 and V is TRBV6-5; maybe TRBD1 (5 bases). Germline V gene sequence: CDR1 MNHEY, CDR2 SVGAGI. This CDR3 contains 16 residues. Between the trimmed V and J ends, which lost 1 base and 4 bases, there was a span of 16 bases. The CDR3 loop reads CASSYFAGGVSYGYTF. CDR3 nucleotides: TGTGCCAGCAGTTACTTCGCCGGAGGGGTCAGCTATGGCTACACCTTC.

The chain links TRBV18 to TRBJ1-5; D remains unclear. Per the germline V gene, CDR1 is KGHSH and CDR2 is LQKENI. V was cut by 3 bases and J by 3 bases, with 6 bases left in between. The CDR3 length is 13 residues. The chain's CDR3 is CASSPINNQPQHF. In DNA, the CDR3 is TGTGCCAGCTCACCGATAAACAATCAGCCCCAGCATTTT.

This chain connects TRBV3-1 (or the pseudogene TRBV3-2) to TRBJ2-2; 10 nucleotides match TRBD2. The germline V gene has CDR1 LGHDT and CDR2 YNNKEL (reference sequence). J was trimmed by 2 bases and V by 1 base; bases with no gene match: 4. The CDR3 has 17 residues. The CDR3 nucleotides are TGTGCCAGCAGCCAAGTCTCTAGCGGGGGAAACACCGGGGAGCTGTTTTTT. As protein: CASSQVSSGGNTGELFF.

A single count supports this clone. The genes are TRBV19 and TRBJ1-2; maybe TRBD1 (5 bases). CDR3 length: 15 amino acids. V was trimmed by 3 bases and J by 8 bases, leaving 19 bases between them. Germline assignment: CDR1 LNHDA and CDR2 SQIVND (reference sequence). CDR3 sequence (DNA): TGTGCCAGTAGTATCCAACGACAGACGGGCGGCGGCTACACCTTC. As protein: CASSIQRQTGGGYTF.

The chain links TRBV5-5 to TRBJ2-3; no firm D call. There are 12 residues in the CDR3. The V end lost 0 bases, the J end lost 5 bases, and 4 bases lay between the germline ends. The V gene's germline CDR1 is SGHKS and CDR2 YYEKEE (reference sequence). The CDR3 coding sequence is TGTGCCAGCAGCTTGGCTGTAGATACGCAGTATTTT. This gives the protein CASSLAVDTQYF.

The V and J genes are TRBV30 and TRBJ2-5; weak D call: TRBD2 (7 bases). V gave up 0 bases and J gave up 4 bases, with 12 bases separating them. Germline CDR1 reads GTSNPN; CDR2 reads SVGIG (reference sequence). The CDR3 is 14 residues long. The CDR3 DNA reads TGTGCCTGGAGTGTACGCGGGGGCTTAGAGACCCAGTACTTC. Translation: CAWSVRGGLETQYF.

The chain is built from TRBV18 and TRBJ2-7; 7 nucleotides agree with TRBD1. The CDR3 sequence is 14 residues long. Germline trimming cut 0 bases from V and 5 bases from J; bases unmatched to any gene: 4. Germline CDR1 reads KGHSH; CDR2 reads LQKENI. The CDR3 DNA follows: TGTGCCAGCTCACCACCGACAGGGAGTAACGAGCAGTACTTC. Translating it yields CASSPPTGSNEQYF.